The TCR beta chain under discussion was sequenced for a study of lymphopenia after photon versus proton radiotherapy. V gave up 4 bases and J gave up 0 bases, with 14 bases separating them. CDR3 length equals 15 residues. CDR1 and CDR2 from the germline V gene are SGHRS and YFSETQ. Generated by immunoSEQ multiplex PCR, the TCRdb table keeps only in-frame clones and is missing some. The sample shows about 30,000 clones, about 91% of them seen only once. The origin of this receptor is an older woman with pancreatic cancer. Some clones in this sample may be carry-over from other donors' samples. The sequencing used peripheral blood, collected from a patient treated with proton-based radiotherapy. This chain uses TRBV5-1 with TRBJ2-7; D may be TRBD2 (6 bases). DNA for the CDR3: TGCGCCAGCAGCGGCGGGACTCCCAGCTCCTACGAGCAGTACTTC. It yields the protein CASSGGTPSSYEQYF.